This TCR beta chain was identified during a study of blood T cell repertoires in COVID-19. Measured with immunoSEQ multiplex PCR; TCRdb has only the in-frame clones, and not every one. The sample comprises some 150,000 clones, 85% of which are singletons, and 6.2% rests with the top ten. Concerning this clone: Other DNA sequences within the sample encode an identical CDR3.

CDR3 length: 14 amino acids. From germline, CDR1 is LGHDT and CDR2 YNNKEL (reference sequence). V lost 1 base to trimming and J lost 5 bases; unmatched junction nucleotides: 2. The chain couples TRBV3-1 (or the pseudogene TRBV3-2) to TRBJ1-5; 7 bases are a match to TRBD1. The clonotype comes from a woman between 40 and 55 years old who had recovered from COVID-19. Input material: PBMCs or T cells enriched from blood (not recorded which). CDR3 DNA: TGTGCCAGCAGCCAAGGACAGGGCGATCAGCCCCAGCATTTT. As protein: CASSQGQGDQPQHF.